The following is a TCR beta chain sequence with its context. Germline-derived CDR1 and CDR2 are SGHAT and FQNNGV. CDR3 length equals 15 residues. J lost 7 bases, V lost 0 bases, and 1 base had no gene match. The data are from a study of blood T cell repertoires in COVID-19. In the study overall: The United States, Italy and Spain supplied acute and convalescent COVID-19 samples. PBMCs, B-cell-depleted T cells, or T cells were the source of the cDNA or gDNA that made up the material.

Per the original methods: From reference gene primer amplification, estimates of nucleated cell counts were derived. Sequenced by immunoSEQ multiplex PCR; TCRdb stores in-frame clones only, minus some. V and J calls and clone size are as listed in that table; D and trimming were resolved from the DNA. The sample yields 160,000 or so clones, around 90% seen once. The rearrangement links TRBV11-2 to TRBJ1-6, with 9 bases aligning to TRBD1. This TCR was sampled from a man between 60 and 75 years old with acute or convalescent COVID-19. The sequencing sample was made of peripheral blood. This CDR3 is CASSLEGQGNSPLHF. The CDR3 DNA sequence: TGTGCCAGCAGCTTAGAGGGACAGGGAAATTCACCCCTCCACTTT.